This T cell receptor (beta chain) was observed in a study of shared clonotypes between healthy human individuals. The CDR3 sequence is 15 residues long. CDR1 is SEHNR and CDR2 is FQNEAQ in the germline V gene (reference sequence). The V end lost 5 bases, the J end lost 1 base, and 12 bases lay between the germline ends. There were only Caucasian adults among the donors, and all lived in Nashville, Tennessee. Each cell subset's genomic DNA was divided evenly among several immunoSEQ plates. The assay was immunoSEQ multiplex PCR, and TCRdb's table has in-frame clones only and misses some. The table includes some 2,100,000 clones, approximately 94% detected once.

V is TRBV7-9 and J is TRBJ1-3, with a tentative D call TRBD1 (5 bases). This TCR was sampled from a man in his late teens or twenties in good health. The sequencing input was naive CD4+ T cells sorted from blood. Noted subset: CD45RA+ positively selected. CDR3 residues: CASSGASGSGNTIYF. The CDR3 region has the DNA TGTGCCAGCAGCGGGGCGTCCGGTTCTGGAAACACCATATATTTT.